A single sample gave rise to the 12 T cell receptor beta chains below, sequenced in a study of human T cells and chemical hapten exposure (dated by TCRdb to the early 2020s). According to the study, the label for this sample's time point signals: pre-sensitization, week 0. Interpreted using the paper, the treatment or condition label stands for: therapeutic diphenylcyclopropenone sensitization with weekly scalp DPC. The method behind the library was RACE. The sequencing machine was a NextSeq 500. TCRdb applied fastp at Q25 and MiXCR to the public reads, then kept only in-frame beta chains. Rows matching on CDR3 protein sequence are summarized as one entry with the most common DNA and genes. The sample data list approximately 52,000 distinct CDR3 sequences, and 9.4% of these were observed just once. 11% to 15% of the sample belongs to the ten largest clones. The material sequenced was whole blood, taken in connection with sensitization to the hapten diphenylcyclopropenone (DPC). The receptors were sampled from a woman between 40 and 55 years old with alopecia areata. Some clones in this sample may be carry-over from other donors' samples.

The chain uses TRBV13 and TRBJ1-6; D gene ambiguous. Germline CDR1 is PRHDT and CDR2 is FYEKMQ (reference sequence). Trimming removed 4 bases from V and 12 bases from J, with 10 bases in between. This CDR3 has 12 residues. CDR3 loop: CASSSGYLPLHF. CDR3 DNA: TGTGCCAGCAGCTCCGGGTATTTACCCCTCCACTTT. Using reference TRBV13 and TRBJ1-6 for the parts outside the CDR3, the full variable domain is AAGVIQSPRHLIKEKRETATLKCYPIPRHDTVYWYQQGPGQDPQFLISFYEKMQSDKGSIPDRFSAQQFSDYHSELNMSSLELGDSALYFCASSSGYLPLHFGNGTRLTVT.

The V call is TRBV6-5, the J call TRBJ1-1; D uncertain. From germline, CDR1 is MNHEY and CDR2 SVGAGI. The length of the CDR3 is 15 residues. V dropped 8 bases and J dropped 1 base, with 17 bases sitting between them. The CDR3 protein is CASRTSQQGNTEAFF. The CDR3 region has the DNA TGTGCCAGCCGCACATCCCAACAAGGGAACACTGAAGCTTTCTTT.

This clonotype was observed many times. V usage is TRBV29-1 and J usage is TRBJ2-7, with 7 bases that match TRBD1. Germline V CDR1 and CDR2: SQVTM, ANQGSEA. CDR3 length equals 13 residues. V dropped 7 bases and J dropped 2; count of bases not matched to a gene: 8. The CDR3: CSGIEGQTYEQYF. The CDR3 DNA reads TGCAGCGGAATCGAGGGACAGACCTACGAGCAGTACTTC.

V usage is TRBV7-8 and J usage is TRBJ1-1; D remains ambiguous. CDR3 size: 13 residues. The germline V and J ends were trimmed by 5 bases and 6 bases, with 13 bases remaining between them. Germline-derived CDR1 and CDR2 are SGHVS and FQNEAQ. CDR3 sequence: CASSGVRSSEAFF. The CDR3 nucleotides read TGTGCCAGCAGCGGGGTGAGGAGTTCTGAAGCTTTCTTT.

There are a few counts of this clonotype. The CDR3 protein is CASSHKVAGGTDTQYF. CDR3 sequence (DNA): TGTGCCAGCAGCCACAAAGTAGCGGGGGGCACAGATACGCAGTATTTT. The genes are TRBV11-3 and TRBJ2-3, with 9 bases that match TRBD2. The CDR3 covers 16 residues. Unmatched junction bases numbered 7, after V lost 5 bases and J lost 1 base. Germline CDR1 SGHNT, CDR2 YENEEA.

The V call is TRBV11-2, the J call TRBJ1-5; the match to TRBD1 covers 7 bases. Germline V CDR1 and CDR2: SGHAT, FQNNGV. The CDR3 sequence is 13 residues long. V was clipped by 6 bases and J by 9 bases; unmatched bases: 8. The CDR3 region is CASSRDTGAPQHF. CDR3 nucleotide sequence: TGTGCCAGCAGTAGGGACACAGGGGCGCCCCAGCATTTT.

The sample holds many counts of this clonotype. Written as DNA, the CDR3 is TGTGCCAGCAGTTCCCCGGCCGACAGGGTGAGATCTGGAAACACCATATATTTT. Translation gives CASSSPADRVRSGNTIYF. This chain connects TRBV6-2 or TRBV6-3 to TRBJ1-3; 7 nucleotides agree with TRBD1. CDR3 length: 18 amino acids. CDR1 is MNHEY and CDR2 is SVGEGT in the germline V gene. V gave up 4 bases and J gave up 1 base; unmatched junction bases: 13.

This clonotype occurred many times. The chain has TRBV7-3 and TRBJ2-1; 11 nucleotides line up with TRBD2. The V gene's germline CDR1 is SGHTA and CDR2 FQGTGA. Trimming took 5 bases from V and 2 from J; bases not matched to a gene: 5. The CDR3 runs to 16 residues. Here the CDR3 reads CASSLVAGGTYNEQFF. CDR3 nucleotides: TGTGCCAGCAGCCTCGTAGCGGGGGGGACCTACAATGAGCAGTTCTTC.

Ten or more counts support this clonotype. The chain uses TRBV7-9 and TRBJ1-5, with D uncertain. The V end was cut by 3 bases, the J end by 1 base, with 13 bases between. Per the germline V gene, CDR1 is SEHNR and CDR2 is FQNEAQ (reference sequence). The length of the CDR3 is 16 residues. CDR3 region: CASSLYPQGSNQPQHF. The CDR3 bases are TGTGCCAGCAGCTTGTACCCCCAAGGAAGCAATCAGCCCCAGCATTTT.

Ten or more counts support this clonotype. The chain employs TRBV30 and TRBJ1-6, with D unclear. The CDR3 loop spans 16 amino acids. V was trimmed by 3 bases and J by 4 bases, leaving 16 bases between them. Germline V CDR1 and CDR2: GTSNPN, SVGIG (reference sequence). CDR3 bases: TGTGCCTGGAGCCCGGGAGGGAACCTTTATAATTCACCCCTCCACTTT. Residues: CAWSPGGNLYNSPLHF.

Regarding this clonotype: Just one base apart from a much larger clone, this may be a read error. V and J are TRBV7-9 and TRBJ2-7; no definite D call. The CDR3 has 16 amino acids. Germline CDR1 reads SEHNR; CDR2 reads FQNEAQ (reference sequence). In nucleotides, the CDR3 is TGTGCCAGCGGCTTTCCCCTGGCTCCCGCTTCCCACGAGCAGTACTTC. This sequence encodes CASGFPLAPASHEQYF.

This clonotype was counted many times. The genes are TRBV20-1 and TRBJ1-1; no clear D. Trimming cost V 2 bases and J 3 bases, with 13 bases left between them. The CDR3 covers 14 residues. Per germline, CDR1 DFQATT and CDR2 SNEGSKA (reference sequence). The CDR3 DNA reads TGCAGTGCTAGACCCGACCGCTCTGACACTGAAGCTTTCTTT. As protein: CSARPDRSDTEAFF.